The T cell receptor (beta chain) described here comes from a study of T cell changes during pregnancy in multiple sclerosis. Here immunoSEQ multiplex PCR was the method, and the copy in TCRdb shows in-frame clones only, minus some. Here the sample spans about 110,000 clones, 75% to 95% being singletons. The input for sequencing was peripheral blood, taken before pregnancy. This clonotype was sampled from a female donor with multiple sclerosis, enrolled in a pregnancy study.

In nucleotides, the CDR3 is TGTGCCAGTAGTATTTTGGGGGGTCGAGCTAACTATGGCTACACCTTC. Residues: CASSILGGRANYGYTF. The chain recombines TRBV19 with TRBJ1-2, with D maybe TRBD1 (5 bases). The CDR3 sequence is 16 residues long. Germline V CDR1 and CDR2: LNHDA, SQIVND (reference sequence). The germline V and J ends were trimmed by 3 bases and 0 bases, with 14 bases remaining between them.